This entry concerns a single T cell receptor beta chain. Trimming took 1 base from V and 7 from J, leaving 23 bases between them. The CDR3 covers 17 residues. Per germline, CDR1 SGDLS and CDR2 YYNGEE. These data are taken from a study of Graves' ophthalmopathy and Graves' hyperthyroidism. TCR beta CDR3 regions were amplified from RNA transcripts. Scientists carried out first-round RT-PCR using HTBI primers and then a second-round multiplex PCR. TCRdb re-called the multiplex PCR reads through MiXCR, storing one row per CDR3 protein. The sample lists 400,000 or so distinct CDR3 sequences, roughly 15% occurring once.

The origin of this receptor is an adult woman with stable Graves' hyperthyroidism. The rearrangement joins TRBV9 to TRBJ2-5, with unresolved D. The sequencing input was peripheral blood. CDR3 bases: TGTGCCAGCAGCGTACTCCCGCTGGCAGGACCGCTCGGGACCCAGTACTTC. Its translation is CASSVLPLAGPLGTQYF.